This T cell receptor (beta chain) was retrieved from a study of beta chain features in type 1 diabetes. The V gene end was trimmed by 1 base and the J gene end by 0 bases; junction bases not matched to a gene: 6. The CDR3 runs 16 residues. Germline CDR1 and CDR2: KGHSH and LQKENI. Every isolated RNA sample was fully reverse transcribed, so sequencing captured expressed TCRB transcripts. Assay: immunoSEQ multiplex PCR; the TCRdb copy retains only in-frame clones and omits some. The sample yields about 160,000 clones, roughly 9% seen once. Study-wide findings and caveats: PCR could preferentially amplify shorter templates, alike in patients and controls. TCRB CDR3s from Type 1 diabetes patients were moderately but significantly shorter in all four CD4+ subsets.

Note on this clone: Its matching antigen is unknown.

The rearrangement uses TRBV18 and TRBJ2-7, with TRBD2 identical over 7 bases. The clonotype was recovered from a woman aged 25 to 39 with type 1 diabetes. Material: central memory CD4+ T cells from blood. The CDR3 coding sequence is TGTGCCAGCTCACCACGGGGGGGACGGACCTCCTACGAGCAGTACTTC. This codes for CASSPRGGRTSYEQYF.